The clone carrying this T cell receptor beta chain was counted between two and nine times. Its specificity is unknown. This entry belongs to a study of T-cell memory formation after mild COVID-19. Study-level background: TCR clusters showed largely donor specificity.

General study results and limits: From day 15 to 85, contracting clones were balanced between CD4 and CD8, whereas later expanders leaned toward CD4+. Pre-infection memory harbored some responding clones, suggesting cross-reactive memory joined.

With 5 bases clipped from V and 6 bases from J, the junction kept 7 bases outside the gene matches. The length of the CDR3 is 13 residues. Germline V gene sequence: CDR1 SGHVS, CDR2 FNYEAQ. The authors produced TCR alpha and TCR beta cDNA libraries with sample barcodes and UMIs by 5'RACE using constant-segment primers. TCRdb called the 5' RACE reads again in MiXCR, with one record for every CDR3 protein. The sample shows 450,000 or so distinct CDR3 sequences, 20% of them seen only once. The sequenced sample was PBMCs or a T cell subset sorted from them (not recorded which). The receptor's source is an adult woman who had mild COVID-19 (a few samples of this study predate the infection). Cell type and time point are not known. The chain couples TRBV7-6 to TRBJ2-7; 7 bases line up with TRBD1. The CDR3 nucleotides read TGTGCCAGCAGCGTATCACAGGGGCGCGAGCAGTACTTC. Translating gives CASSVSQGREQYF.